Listed below are T cell receptor beta chains from one sample, sequenced in a study of blood T cells in healthy people across ages. TCRdb reanalysed the 5' RACE reads using MiXCR and keeps one entry per CDR3 protein. The sample records nearly 800,000 distinct CDR3 sequences, roughly 25% being singletons. These same data were also listed under a study on T cells of mothers and their children.

Sample: blood. The source of these receptors is a boy between 5 and 17 years old in good health. Each CDR3 is given with its conserved first and last residue. Fields, in order: J gene, V gene, clone size, D gene, CDR3 protein, CDR3 DNA. D genes are given only for firm matches. Only some rows state a clone size, as once, few, many or a class for expanded clones.

j_call: TRBJ2-3; v_call: TRBV6-5; clone_size: -; d_call: TRBD2; cdr3_aa: CASRFKAGGSDTQYF; cdr3_nt: TGTGCCAGCAGGTTCAAAGCGGGAGGTTCGGATACGCAGTATTTT
j_call: TRBJ1-4; v_call: TRBV28; clone_size: -; d_call: TRBD1; cdr3_aa: CATGRPGGAGEKLFF; cdr3_nt: TGTGCCACCGGGCGCCCAGGGGGCGCGGGTGAAAAACTGTTTTTT
j_call: TRBJ2-1; v_call: TRBV9; clone_size: many; d_call: -; cdr3_aa: CASSVASSYNEQFF; cdr3_nt: TGTGCCAGCAGCGTAGCCAGCTCCTACAATGAGCAGTTCTTC
j_call: TRBJ2-5; v_call: TRBV4-1; clone_size: -; d_call: -; cdr3_aa: CASSPDIKTQYF; cdr3_nt: TGCGCCAGCAGCCCCGACATTAAGACCCAGTACTTC
j_call: TRBJ2-5; v_call: TRBV28; clone_size: -; d_call: -; cdr3_aa: CASSLSGLRGETQYF; cdr3_nt: TGTGCCAGCAGTTTATCAGGCCTTCGGGGAGAGACCCAGTACTTC
j_call: TRBJ2-7; v_call: TRBV20-1; clone_size: few; d_call: -; cdr3_aa: CSARDLAVAESYEQYF; cdr3_nt: TGCAGTGCTAGAGACCTTGCGGTAGCGGAGAGCTACGAGCAGTACTTC
j_call: TRBJ2-6; v_call: TRBV4-3; clone_size: -; d_call: -; cdr3_aa: CASSQTTGSGANVLTF; cdr3_nt: TGCGCCAGCAGCCAAACTACAGGGTCTGGGGCCAACGTCCTGACTTTC
j_call: TRBJ2-3; v_call: TRBV20-1; clone_size: -; d_call: -; cdr3_aa: CSASEGAEDTQYF; cdr3_nt: TGCAGTGCTTCGGAGGGGGCTGAAGATACGCAGTATTTT
j_call: TRBJ2-7; v_call: TRBV4-1; clone_size: -; d_call: -; cdr3_aa: CASSQDQGGYEQYF; cdr3_nt: TGCGCCAGCAGCCAAGATCAAGGGGGGTACGAGCAGTACTTC
j_call: TRBJ2-7; v_call: TRBV14; clone_size: -; d_call: -; cdr3_aa: CASSLGLQSYEQYF; cdr3_nt: TGTGCCAGCAGCCTGGGACTGCAGTCCTACGAGCAGTACTTC
j_call: TRBJ2-3; v_call: TRBV12-3/TRBV12-4; clone_size: -; d_call: -; cdr3_aa: CASSTSGVPSTDTQYF; cdr3_nt: TGTGCCAGCAGTACCTCAGGGGTACCTAGCACAGATACGCAGTATTTT
j_call: TRBJ2-5; v_call: TRBV29-1; clone_size: few; d_call: TRBD2; cdr3_aa: CSVGTSGQETQYF; cdr3_nt: TGCAGCGTGGGGACTAGCGGACAAGAGACCCAGTACTTC
j_call: TRBJ2-5; v_call: TRBV7-2; clone_size: many; d_call: TRBD2; cdr3_aa: CASSSGPGLGRETQYF; cdr3_nt: TGTGCCAGCAGCTCCGGCCCGGGACTAGGACGAGAGACCCAGTACTTC
j_call: TRBJ2-1; v_call: TRBV6-2/TRBV6-3; clone_size: -; d_call: TRBD2; cdr3_aa: CASGGPGGSGRLDTFLYNEQFF; cdr3_nt: TGTGCCAGCGGCGGACCAGGCGGCAGCGGGAGGTTGGACACCTTTCTCTACAATGAGCAGTTCTTC
j_call: TRBJ2-2; v_call: TRBV25-1; clone_size: -; d_call: TRBD1; cdr3_aa: CASSETQGQGKRGELFF; cdr3_nt: TGTGCCAGCAGTGAAACTCAAGGACAGGGTAAAAGAGGGGAGCTGTTTTTT
j_call: TRBJ2-1; v_call: TRBV18; clone_size: -; d_call: -; cdr3_aa: CASSTAPVGGRGNEQFF; cdr3_nt: TGTGCCAGCTCCACAGCCCCGGTGGGAGGACGGGGCAATGAGCAGTTCTTC
j_call: TRBJ1-1; v_call: TRBV15; clone_size: -; d_call: -; cdr3_aa: CATRPLGTEAFF; cdr3_nt: TGTGCCACCAGGCCGTTGGGGACTGAAGCTTTCTTT
j_call: TRBJ2-7; v_call: TRBV3-1; clone_size: few; d_call: -; cdr3_aa: CASSQVPSGGYYEQYF; cdr3_nt: TGTGCCAGCAGCCAAGTCCCGAGTGGAGGGTACTACGAGCAGTACTTC
j_call: TRBJ2-3; v_call: TRBV7-2; clone_size: few; d_call: TRBD2; cdr3_aa: CASSPRTSEVNTQYF; cdr3_nt: TGTGCCAGCAGCCCCCGGACTAGCGAGGTGAATACGCAGTATTTT
j_call: TRBJ2-4; v_call: TRBV5-6; clone_size: -; d_call: -; cdr3_aa: CASSSLGQNPKNIQYF; cdr3_nt: TGTGCCAGCAGCTCCTTAGGACAAAATCCCAAAAACATTCAGTACTTC
j_call: TRBJ1-2; v_call: TRBV6-5; clone_size: few; d_call: -; cdr3_aa: CASSSPRKTNYGYTF; cdr3_nt: TGTGCCAGCAGTTCTCCTAGGAAAACTAACTATGGCTACACCTTC
j_call: TRBJ1-4; v_call: TRBV7-2; clone_size: -; d_call: -; cdr3_aa: CASSLVGAPGEKLFF; cdr3_nt: TGTGCCAGCAGCTTAGTGGGGGCGCCGGGTGAAAAACTGTTTTTT
j_call: TRBJ2-4; v_call: TRBV7-2; clone_size: few; d_call: TRBD2; cdr3_aa: CASSLGTSRYLKNIQYF; cdr3_nt: TGTGCCAGCAGCTTAGGGACTAGCCGATACCTGAAAAACATTCAGTACTTC
j_call: TRBJ2-1; v_call: TRBV7-9; clone_size: few; d_call: TRBD1; cdr3_aa: CASRDDRVEQFF; cdr3_nt: TGTGCCAGCAGAGACGACAGGGTAGAGCAGTTCTTC
j_call: TRBJ2-5; v_call: TRBV6-2/TRBV6-3; clone_size: few; d_call: -; cdr3_aa: CASSPGTPRETQYF; cdr3_nt: TGTGCCAGCAGTCCCGGGACCCCTAGGGAGACCCAGTACTTC
j_call: TRBJ1-4; v_call: TRBV28; clone_size: few; d_call: TRBD1; cdr3_aa: CASSFLWDRDEKLFF; cdr3_nt: TGTGCCAGCAGTTTCCTATGGGACAGGGATGAAAAACTGTTTTTT
j_call: TRBJ2-3; v_call: TRBV9; clone_size: few; d_call: TRBD1; cdr3_aa: CASSVSPGGRDTQYF; cdr3_nt: TGTGCCAGCAGCGTATCCCCAGGGGGCCGGGATACGCAGTATTTT
j_call: TRBJ1-1; v_call: TRBV4-1; clone_size: -; d_call: -; cdr3_aa: CASSQALGNTEAFF; cdr3_nt: TGCGCCAGCAGCCAAGCCCTGGGGAACACTGAAGCTTTCTTT
j_call: TRBJ2-5; v_call: TRBV6-2/TRBV6-3; clone_size: few; d_call: TRBD2; cdr3_aa: CASSYRRLAGDQETQYF; cdr3_nt: TGTGCCAGCAGTTACCGTCGTCTAGCGGGGGATCAAGAGACCCAGTACTTC
j_call: TRBJ1-1; v_call: TRBV20-1; clone_size: few; d_call: -; cdr3_aa: CSAGRNTEAFF; cdr3_nt: TGCAGTGCTGGGAGGAACACTGAAGCTTTCTTT
j_call: TRBJ2-2; v_call: TRBV14; clone_size: -; d_call: -; cdr3_aa: CASSPWATVTGELFF; cdr3_nt: TGTGCCAGCAGCCCGTGGGCCACAGTCACCGGGGAGCTGTTTTTT
j_call: TRBJ2-3; v_call: TRBV4-3; clone_size: -; d_call: -; cdr3_aa: CASSTTEITDTQYF; cdr3_nt: TGCGCCAGCTCGACGACGGAGATCACAGATACGCAGTATTTT
j_call: TRBJ2-7; v_call: TRBV10-3; clone_size: few; d_call: -; cdr3_aa: CAISESRQDEQYF; cdr3_nt: TGTGCCATCAGTGAGTCGCGTCAGGACGAGCAGTACTTC
j_call: TRBJ1-2; v_call: TRBV29-1; clone_size: -; d_call: -; cdr3_aa: CSAWGGNYGYTF; cdr3_nt: TGCAGCGCCTGGGGGGGTAACTATGGCTACACCTTC
j_call: TRBJ2-3; v_call: TRBV2; clone_size: few; d_call: -; cdr3_aa: CASGGTPLQYF; cdr3_nt: TGTGCCAGCGGGGGCACGCCCCTGCAGTATTTT
j_call: TRBJ1-2; v_call: TRBV12-3/TRBV12-4; clone_size: few; d_call: TRBD1; cdr3_aa: CASSLTGVYYGYTF; cdr3_nt: TGTGCCAGCAGTCTAACAGGGGTCTACTATGGCTACACCTTC
j_call: TRBJ2-1; v_call: TRBV5-6; clone_size: many; d_call: -; cdr3_aa: CASSPTPSSYNEQFF; cdr3_nt: TGTGCCAGCAGTCCTACTCCTAGCTCCTACAATGAGCAGTTCTTC
j_call: TRBJ2-7; v_call: TRBV28; clone_size: -; d_call: -; cdr3_aa: CASNPNGSWDEQYF; cdr3_nt: TGTGCCAGCAACCCAAACGGGAGTTGGGACGAGCAGTACTTC
j_call: TRBJ1-2; v_call: TRBV12-3/TRBV12-4; clone_size: few; d_call: -; cdr3_aa: CASSPGRLQGYTF; cdr3_nt: TGTGCCAGCAGTCCCGGGCGACTCCAAGGCTACACCTTC
j_call: TRBJ2-3; v_call: TRBV5-6; clone_size: -; d_call: -; cdr3_aa: CASSLDGPGLTDTQYF; cdr3_nt: TGTGCCAGCAGCTTGGACGGCCCGGGTCTCACAGATACGCAGTATTTT